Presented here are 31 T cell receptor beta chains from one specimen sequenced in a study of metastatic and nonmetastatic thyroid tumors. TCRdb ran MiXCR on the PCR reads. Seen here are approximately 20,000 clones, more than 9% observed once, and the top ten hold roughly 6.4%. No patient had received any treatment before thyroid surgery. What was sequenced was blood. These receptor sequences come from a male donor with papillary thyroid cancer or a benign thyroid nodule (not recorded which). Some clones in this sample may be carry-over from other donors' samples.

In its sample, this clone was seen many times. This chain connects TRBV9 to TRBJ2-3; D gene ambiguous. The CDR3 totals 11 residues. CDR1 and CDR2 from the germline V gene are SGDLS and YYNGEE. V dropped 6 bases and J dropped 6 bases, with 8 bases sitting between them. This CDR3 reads CASTAPDTQYF. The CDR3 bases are TGTGCCAGCACAGCCCCTGATACGCAGTATTTT. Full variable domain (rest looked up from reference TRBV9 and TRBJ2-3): DSGVTQTPKHLITATGQRVTLRCSPRSGDLSVYWYQQSLDQGLQFLIQYYNGEERAKGNILERFSAQQFPDLHSELNLSSLELGDSALYFCASTAPDTQYFGPGTRLTVL.

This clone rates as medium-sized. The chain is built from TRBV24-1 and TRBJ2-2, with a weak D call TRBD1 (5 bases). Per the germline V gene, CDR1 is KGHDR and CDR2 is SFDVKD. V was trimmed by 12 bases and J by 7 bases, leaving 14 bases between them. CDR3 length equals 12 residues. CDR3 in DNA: TGTGCCTCCATTAGCCAGGGCGGGGAGCTGTTTTTT. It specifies CASISQGGELFF.

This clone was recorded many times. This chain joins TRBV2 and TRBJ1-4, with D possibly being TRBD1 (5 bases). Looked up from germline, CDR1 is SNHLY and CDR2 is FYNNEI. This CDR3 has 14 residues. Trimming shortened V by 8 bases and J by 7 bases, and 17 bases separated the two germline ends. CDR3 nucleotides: TGTGCCAGCTACCCATACGGGGGGACTGAAAAACTGTTTTTT. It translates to CASYPYGGTEKLFF.

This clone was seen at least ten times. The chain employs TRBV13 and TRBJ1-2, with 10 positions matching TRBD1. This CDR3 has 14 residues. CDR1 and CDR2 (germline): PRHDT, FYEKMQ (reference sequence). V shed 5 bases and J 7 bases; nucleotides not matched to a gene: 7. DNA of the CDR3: TGTGCCAGCAGCAGTGACAGGGGGCCGGGTGGCTACACCTTC. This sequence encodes CASSSDRGPGGYTF.

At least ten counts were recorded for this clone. CDR3 sequence reads: CASSPQAGGLGNTIYF. CDR3 DNA: TGTGCCAGCAGTCCTCAAGCGGGGGGGTTAGGAAACACCATATATTTT. The chain is built from TRBV6-1 and TRBJ1-3; D is perhaps TRBD1 (5 bases). V dropped 5 bases and J dropped 4 bases, with 18 bases sitting between them. This CDR3 spans 16 amino acids. CDR1 and CDR2 (germline): MNHNS, SASEGT.

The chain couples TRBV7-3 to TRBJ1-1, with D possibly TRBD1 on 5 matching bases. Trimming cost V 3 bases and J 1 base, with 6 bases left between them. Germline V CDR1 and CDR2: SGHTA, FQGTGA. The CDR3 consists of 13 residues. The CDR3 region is CASSFGANTEAFF. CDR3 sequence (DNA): TGTGCCAGCAGCTTTGGGGCGAACACTGAAGCTTTCTTT.

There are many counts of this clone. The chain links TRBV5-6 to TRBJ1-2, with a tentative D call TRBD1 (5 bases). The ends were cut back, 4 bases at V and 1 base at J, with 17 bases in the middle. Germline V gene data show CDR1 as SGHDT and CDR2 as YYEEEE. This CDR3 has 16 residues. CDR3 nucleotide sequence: TGTGCCAGCAGCCCCCTAGGGACCGAGATTAACTATGGCTACACCTTC. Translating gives CASSPLGTEINYGYTF. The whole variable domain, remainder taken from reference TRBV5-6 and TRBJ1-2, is DAGVTQSPTHLIKTRGQQVTLRCSPKSGHDTVSWYQQALGQGPQFIFQYYEEEERQRGNFPDRFSGHQFPNYSSELNVNALLLGDSALYLCASSPLGTEINYGYTFGSGTRLTVV.

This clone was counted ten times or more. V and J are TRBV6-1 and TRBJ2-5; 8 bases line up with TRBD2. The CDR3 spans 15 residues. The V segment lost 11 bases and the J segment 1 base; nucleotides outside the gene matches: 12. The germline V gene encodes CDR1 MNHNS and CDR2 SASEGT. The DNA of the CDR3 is TGTGCCGTGGGGGGTTTAGGGACTAGCCAAGAGACCCAGTACTTC. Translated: CAVGGLGTSQETQYF.

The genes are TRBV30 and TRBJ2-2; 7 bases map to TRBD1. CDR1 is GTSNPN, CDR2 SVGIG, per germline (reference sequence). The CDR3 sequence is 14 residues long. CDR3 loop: CAVGRRDRTGELFF. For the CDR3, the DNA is TGTGCGGTTGGCCGTAGGGACAGAACCGGGGAGCTGTTTTTT.

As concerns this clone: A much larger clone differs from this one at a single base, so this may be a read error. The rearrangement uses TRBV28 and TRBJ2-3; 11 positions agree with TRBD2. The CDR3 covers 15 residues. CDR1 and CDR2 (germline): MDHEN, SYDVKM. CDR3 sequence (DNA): TGTGCCAGCAGAATAGCGGGAGGGGGCACAGATATGCAGTATTTT. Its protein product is CASRIAGGGTDMQYF.

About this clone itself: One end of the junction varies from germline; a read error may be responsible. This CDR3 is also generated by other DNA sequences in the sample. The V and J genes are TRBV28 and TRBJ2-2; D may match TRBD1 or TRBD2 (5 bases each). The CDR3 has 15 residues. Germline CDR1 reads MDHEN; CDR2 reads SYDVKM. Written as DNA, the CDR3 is TGTGCCAGCAGTTCCGGCATAGGGGCCACCGGGGAACTGTTTTTT. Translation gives CASSSGIGATGELFF.

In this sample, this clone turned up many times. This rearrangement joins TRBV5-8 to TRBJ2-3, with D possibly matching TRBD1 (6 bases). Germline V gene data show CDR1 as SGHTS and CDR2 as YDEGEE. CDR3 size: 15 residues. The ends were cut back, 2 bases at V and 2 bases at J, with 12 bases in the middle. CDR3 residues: CASSFMDSSTDTQYF. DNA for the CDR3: TGTGCCAGCAGCTTTATGGACAGTTCCACAGATACGCAGTATTTT.

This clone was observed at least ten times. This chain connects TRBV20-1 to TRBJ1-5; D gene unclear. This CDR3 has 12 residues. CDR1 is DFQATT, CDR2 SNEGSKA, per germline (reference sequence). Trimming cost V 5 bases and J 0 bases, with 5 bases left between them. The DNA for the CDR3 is TGCAGTGCTTCAGATAGCAATCAGCCCCAGCATTTT. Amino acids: CSASDSNQPQHF.

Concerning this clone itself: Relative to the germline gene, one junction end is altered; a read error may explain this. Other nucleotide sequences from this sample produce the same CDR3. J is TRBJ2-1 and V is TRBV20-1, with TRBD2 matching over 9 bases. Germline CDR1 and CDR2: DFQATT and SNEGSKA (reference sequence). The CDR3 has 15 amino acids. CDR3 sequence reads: CSAAPSGEAYNEQFF. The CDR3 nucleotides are TGTAGTGCTGCTCCTAGCGGGGAAGCTTACAATGAGCAGTTCTTC.

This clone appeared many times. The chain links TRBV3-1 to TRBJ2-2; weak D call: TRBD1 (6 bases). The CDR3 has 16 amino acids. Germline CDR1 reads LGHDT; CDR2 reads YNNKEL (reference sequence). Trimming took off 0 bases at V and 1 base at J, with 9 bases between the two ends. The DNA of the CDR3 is TGTGCCAGCAGCCAAGACTGGACAGTGAACACCGGGGAGCTGTTTTTT. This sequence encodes CASSQDWTVNTGELFF.

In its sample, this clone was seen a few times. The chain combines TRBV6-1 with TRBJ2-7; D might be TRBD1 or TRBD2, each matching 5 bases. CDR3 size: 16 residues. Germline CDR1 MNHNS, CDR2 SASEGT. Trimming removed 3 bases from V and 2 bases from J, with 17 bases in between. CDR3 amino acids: CASSEGVGAFTYEQYF. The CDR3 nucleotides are TGTGCCAGCAGTGAGGGAGTCGGGGCATTCACCTACGAGCAGTACTTC.

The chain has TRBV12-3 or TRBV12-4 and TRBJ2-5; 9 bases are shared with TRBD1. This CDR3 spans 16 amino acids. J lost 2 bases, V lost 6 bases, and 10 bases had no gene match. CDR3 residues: CASREPGQGLQETQYF. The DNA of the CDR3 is TGTGCCAGCAGAGAACCGGGACAGGGCCTACAAGAGACCCAGTACTTC.

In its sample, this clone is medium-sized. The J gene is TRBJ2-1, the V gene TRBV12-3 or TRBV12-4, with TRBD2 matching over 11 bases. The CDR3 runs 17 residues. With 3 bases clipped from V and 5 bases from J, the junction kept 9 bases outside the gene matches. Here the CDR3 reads CASSLPGGTSGDNEQFF. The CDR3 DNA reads TGTGCCAGCAGTTTGCCAGGGGGGACTAGCGGAGACAATGAGCAGTTCTTC.

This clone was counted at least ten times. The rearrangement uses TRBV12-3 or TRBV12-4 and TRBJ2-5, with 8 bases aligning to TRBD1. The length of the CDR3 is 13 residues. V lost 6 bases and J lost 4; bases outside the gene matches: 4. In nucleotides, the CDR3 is TGTGCCAGCAGCCACGGACAGGGAGAGACCCAGTACTTC. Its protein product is CASSHGQGETQYF.

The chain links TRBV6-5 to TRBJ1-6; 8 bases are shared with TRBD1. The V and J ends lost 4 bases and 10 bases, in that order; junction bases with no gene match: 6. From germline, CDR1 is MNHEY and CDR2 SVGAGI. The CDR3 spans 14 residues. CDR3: CASSSGQGRSPLHF. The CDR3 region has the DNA TGTGCCAGCAGTTCCGGACAGGGCCGCTCACCCCTCCACTTT.

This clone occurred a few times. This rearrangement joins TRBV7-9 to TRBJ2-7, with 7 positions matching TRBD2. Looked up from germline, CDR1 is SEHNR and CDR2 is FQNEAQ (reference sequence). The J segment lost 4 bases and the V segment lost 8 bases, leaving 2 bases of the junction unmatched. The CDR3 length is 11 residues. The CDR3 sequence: CASVGGYEQYF. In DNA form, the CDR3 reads TGTGCCAGCGTCGGGGGGTACGAGCAGTACTTC.

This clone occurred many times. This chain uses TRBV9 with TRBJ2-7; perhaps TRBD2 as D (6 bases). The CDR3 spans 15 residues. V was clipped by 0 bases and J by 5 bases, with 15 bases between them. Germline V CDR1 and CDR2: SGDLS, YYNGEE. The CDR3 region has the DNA TGTGCCAGCAGCGTAGAGCCGGGAGCTTTCGACGAGCAGTACTTC. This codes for CASSVEPGAFDEQYF.

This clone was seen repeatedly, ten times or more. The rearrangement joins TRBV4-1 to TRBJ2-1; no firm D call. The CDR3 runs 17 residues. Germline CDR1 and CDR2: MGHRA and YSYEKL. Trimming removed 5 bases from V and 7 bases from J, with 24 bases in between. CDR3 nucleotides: TGCGCCAGCAGCAGCCAATTAAATAGGCTAGTTGTGAATGAGCAGTTCTTC. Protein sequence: CASSSQLNRLVVNEQFF.

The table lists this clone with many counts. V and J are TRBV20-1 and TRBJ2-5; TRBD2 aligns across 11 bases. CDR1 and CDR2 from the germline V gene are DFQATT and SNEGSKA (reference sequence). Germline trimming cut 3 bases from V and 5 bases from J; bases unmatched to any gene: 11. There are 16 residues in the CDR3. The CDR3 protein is CSASPISGRARETQYF. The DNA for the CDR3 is TGCAGTGCTAGCCCCATTAGCGGGAGGGCCCGGGAGACCCAGTACTTC.

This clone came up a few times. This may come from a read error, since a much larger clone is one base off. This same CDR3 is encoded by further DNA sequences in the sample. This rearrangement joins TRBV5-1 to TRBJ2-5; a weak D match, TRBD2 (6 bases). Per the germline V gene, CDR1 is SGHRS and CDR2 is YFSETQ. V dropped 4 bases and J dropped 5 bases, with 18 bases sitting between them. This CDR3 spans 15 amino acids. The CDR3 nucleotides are TGCGCCAGCAGCCTGAAGCCTAGCGTAGGGGAGACCCAGTACTTC. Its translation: CASSLKPSVGETQYF.

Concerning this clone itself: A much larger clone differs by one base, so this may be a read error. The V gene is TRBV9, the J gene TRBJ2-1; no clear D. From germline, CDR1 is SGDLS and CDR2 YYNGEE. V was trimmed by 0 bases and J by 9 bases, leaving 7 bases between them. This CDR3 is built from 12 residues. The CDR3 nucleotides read TGTGCCAGCAGCGTAGGTGTTGGTGAGCAGTTCTTC. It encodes CASSVGVGEQFF.

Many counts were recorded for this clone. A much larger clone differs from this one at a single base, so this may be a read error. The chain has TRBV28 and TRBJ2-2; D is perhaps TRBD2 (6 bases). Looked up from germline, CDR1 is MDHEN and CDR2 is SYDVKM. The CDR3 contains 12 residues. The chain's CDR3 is CASTQNTGGLFF. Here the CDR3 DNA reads TGTGCCAGCACACAGAACACCGGGGGGCTGTTTTTT. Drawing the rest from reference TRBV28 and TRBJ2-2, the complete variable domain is DVKVTQSSRYLVKRTGEKVFLECVQDMDHENMFWYRQDPGLGLRLIYFSYDVKMKEKGDIPEGYSVSREKKERFSLILESASTNQTSMYLCASTQNTGGLFFGEGSRLTVL.

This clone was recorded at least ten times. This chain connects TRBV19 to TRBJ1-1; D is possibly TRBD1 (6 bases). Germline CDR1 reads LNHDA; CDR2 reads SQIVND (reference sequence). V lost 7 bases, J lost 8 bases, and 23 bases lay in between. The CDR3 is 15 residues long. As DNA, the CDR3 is TGTGCCAGTACCCCGGAGGGGGGGGCGGGACGGGAAGCTTTCTTT. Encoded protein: CASTPEGGAGREAFF. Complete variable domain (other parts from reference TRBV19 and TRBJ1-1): DGGITQSPKYLFRKEGQNVTLSCEQNLNHDAMYWYRQDPGQGLRLIYYSQIVNDFQKGDIAEGYSVSREKKESFPLTVTSAQKNPTAFYLCASTPEGGAGREAFFGQGTRLTVV.

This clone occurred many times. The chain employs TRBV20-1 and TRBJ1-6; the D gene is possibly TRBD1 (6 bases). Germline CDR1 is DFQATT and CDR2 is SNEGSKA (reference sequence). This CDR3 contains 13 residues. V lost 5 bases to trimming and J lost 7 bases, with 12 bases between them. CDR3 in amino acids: CSAPRTANSPLHF. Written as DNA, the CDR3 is TGCAGTGCTCCCCGGACAGCCAATTCACCCCTCCACTTT.

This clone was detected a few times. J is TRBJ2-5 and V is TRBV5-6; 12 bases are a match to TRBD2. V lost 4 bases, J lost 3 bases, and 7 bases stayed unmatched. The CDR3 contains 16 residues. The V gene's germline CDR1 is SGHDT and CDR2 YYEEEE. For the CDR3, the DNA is TGTGCCAGCAGCCCTAGCGGGAGGGCCGTTGAAGAGACCCAGTACTTC. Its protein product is CASSPSGRAVEETQYF.

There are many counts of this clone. In DNA, the CDR3 is TGCGCCAGCAGCTACAGGACTAGCGGGACCCCTCCAGAGACCCAGTACTTC. This gives the protein CASSYRTSGTPPETQYF. The chain joins TRBV5-1 to TRBJ2-5, with 12 bases matching TRBD2. This CDR3 region has 17 residues. V lost 3 bases to trimming and J lost 4 bases; unmatched junction nucleotides: 10. Germline V gene data show CDR1 as SGHRS and CDR2 as YFSETQ.